This T cell receptor (beta chain) was observed in a study of human T cells and chemical hapten exposure. Turning to the study itself: Variability of per-sample TCR yields stemmed mainly from small differences in pooled library volume. Findings of the study overall: TCRs whose frequency exceeded 1 in 1000 remained the same following DPC sensitization.

The time point: healthy volunteer bleed at 2 weeks. The starting material, unfractionated whole blood, was used for total RNA extraction. Regarding this clonotype: The antigen is not known.

Single cDNA molecules in the library carried unique molecular identifiers attached during preparation. TCRdb re-derived calls from the RACE reads in MiXCR, one entry per CDR3 protein. The sample has 130,000 or so distinct CDR3 sequences, approximately 9.1% seen once; the top ten hold 1.5% to 2%. Germline CDR1 DFQATT, CDR2 SNEGSKA (reference sequence). Between the trimmed V and J ends, which lost 6 bases and 0 bases, there was a span of 14 bases. The CDR3 extends over 15 amino acids. Sequenced input: whole blood. The sequence derives from a male donor in good health. Some clones in this sample may be carry-over from other donors' samples. This chain links TRBV20-1 with TRBJ2-2; no clear D gene. CDR3: CSARVGLSNTGELFF. The DNA for the CDR3 is TGCAGTGCCCGAGTCGGGTTGTCGAACACCGGGGAGCTGTTTTTT.